The 3 T cell receptor beta chains given below trace back to one sample, sequenced in a study of blood T cell repertoires in COVID-19. Method: immunoSEQ multiplex PCR; TCRdb's copy keeps in-frame clones and lacks some. The sample lists around 230,000 clones, around 83% occurring once. The sequencing sample was made of peripheral blood. These receptors were obtained from a woman aged 50 to 65 with acute or convalescent COVID-19.

V is TRBV15 and J is TRBJ2-5, with D possibly TRBD2 on 7 matching bases. V lost 1 base and J lost 4, with 13 bases in between. The germline V gene encodes CDR1 LNHNV and CDR2 YYDKDF (reference sequence). The CDR3 runs to 15 residues. The CDR3 loop is CATSRAGGRVETQYF. DNA for the CDR3: TGTGCCACCAGCAGAGCCGGGGGGCGAGTAGAGACCCAGTACTTC.

The rearrangement joins TRBV2 to TRBJ2-2, with D tentatively TRBD2 (6 bases). Germline-derived CDR1 and CDR2 are SNHLY and FYNNEI. V was pared by 6 bases and J by 2 bases, with 10 bases between. The CDR3 runs to 14 residues. The DNA for the CDR3 is TGTGCCAGCAGACGGGACTCTAACACCGGGGAGCTGTTTTTT. This codes for CASRRDSNTGELFF.

The V gene is TRBV6-4, the J gene TRBJ2-2; TRBD1 matches at 7 bases. The CDR3 runs to 13 residues. Germline CDR1 is MRHNA and CDR2 is SNTAGT. Losses at the gene ends were 7 bases for V and 3 bases for J; bases not matched to a gene: 2. The chain's CDR3 is CASNGTDTGELFF. The CDR3 DNA reads TGTGCCAGCAATGGGACAGACACCGGGGAGCTGTTTTTT.